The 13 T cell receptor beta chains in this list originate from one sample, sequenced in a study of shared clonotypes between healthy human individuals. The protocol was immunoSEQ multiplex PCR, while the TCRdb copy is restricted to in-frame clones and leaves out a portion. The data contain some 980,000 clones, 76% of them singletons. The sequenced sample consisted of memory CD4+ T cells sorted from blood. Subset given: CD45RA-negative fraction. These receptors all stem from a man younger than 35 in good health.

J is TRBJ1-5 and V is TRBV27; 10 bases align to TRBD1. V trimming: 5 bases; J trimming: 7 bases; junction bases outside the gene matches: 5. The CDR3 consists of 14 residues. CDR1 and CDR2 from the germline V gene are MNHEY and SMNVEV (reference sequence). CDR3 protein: CASSLRDRGQPQHF. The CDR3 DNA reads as TGTGCCAGCAGTCTCCGGGACAGGGGACAGCCCCAGCATTTT.

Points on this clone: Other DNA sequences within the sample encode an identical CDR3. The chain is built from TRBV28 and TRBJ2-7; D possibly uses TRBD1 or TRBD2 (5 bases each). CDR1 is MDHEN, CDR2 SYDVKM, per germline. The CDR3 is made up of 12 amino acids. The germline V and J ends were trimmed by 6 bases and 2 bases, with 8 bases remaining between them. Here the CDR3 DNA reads TGTGCCAGCAGGCAGGGACCCTACGAGCAGTACTTC. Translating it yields CASRQGPYEQYF.

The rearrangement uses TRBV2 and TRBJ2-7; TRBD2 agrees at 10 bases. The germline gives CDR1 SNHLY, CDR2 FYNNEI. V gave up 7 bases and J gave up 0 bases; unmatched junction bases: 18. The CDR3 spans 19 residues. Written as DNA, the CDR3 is TGTGCCAGCACCAGGGGGGGGACTAGCGTGAGCGTCGGCTCCTACGAGCAGTACTTC. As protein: CASTRGGTSVSVGSYEQYF.

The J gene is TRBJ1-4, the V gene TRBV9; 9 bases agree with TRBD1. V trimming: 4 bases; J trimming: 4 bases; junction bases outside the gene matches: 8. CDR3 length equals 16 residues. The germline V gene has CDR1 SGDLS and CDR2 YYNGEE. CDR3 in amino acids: CASSPGTGSDNEKLFF. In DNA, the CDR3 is TGTGCCAGCAGCCCTGGGACAGGGTCAGATAATGAAAAACTGTTTTTT.

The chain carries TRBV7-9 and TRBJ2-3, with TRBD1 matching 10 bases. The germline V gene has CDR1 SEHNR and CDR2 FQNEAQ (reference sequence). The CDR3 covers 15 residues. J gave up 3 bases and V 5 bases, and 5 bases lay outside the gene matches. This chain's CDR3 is CASSRDRGRTDTQYF. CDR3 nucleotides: TGTGCCAGCAGCCGGGACAGGGGAAGGACAGATACGCAGTATTTT.

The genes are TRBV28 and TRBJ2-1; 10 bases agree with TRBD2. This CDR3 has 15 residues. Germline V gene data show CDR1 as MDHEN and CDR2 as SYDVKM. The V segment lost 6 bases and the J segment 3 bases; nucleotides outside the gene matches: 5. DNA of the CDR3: TGTGCCAGCAGCCTCCTAGCGGGAGACTACAATGAGCAGTTCTTC. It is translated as CASSLLAGDYNEQFF.

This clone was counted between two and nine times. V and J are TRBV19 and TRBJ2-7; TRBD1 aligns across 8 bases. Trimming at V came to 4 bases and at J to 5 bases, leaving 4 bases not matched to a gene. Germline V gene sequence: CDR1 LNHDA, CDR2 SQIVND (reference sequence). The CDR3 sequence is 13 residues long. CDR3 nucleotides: TGTGCCAGTAGTACCAAACAGGGGGACGAGCAGTACTTC. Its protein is CASSTKQGDEQYF.

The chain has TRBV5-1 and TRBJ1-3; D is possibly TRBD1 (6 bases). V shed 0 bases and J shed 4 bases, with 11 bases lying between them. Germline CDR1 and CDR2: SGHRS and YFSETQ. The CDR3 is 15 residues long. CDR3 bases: TGCGCCAGCAGCTTGGGATCCACAGGGGGAAACACCATATATTTT. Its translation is CASSLGSTGGNTIYF.

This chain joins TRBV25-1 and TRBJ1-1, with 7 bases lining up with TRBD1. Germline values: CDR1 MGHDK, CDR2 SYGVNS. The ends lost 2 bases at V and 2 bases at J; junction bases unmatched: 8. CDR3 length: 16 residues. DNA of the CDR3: TGTGCCAGCAGTGAAACTGGGGGACAGCGAAACACTGAAGCTTTCTTT. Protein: CASSETGGQRNTEAFF. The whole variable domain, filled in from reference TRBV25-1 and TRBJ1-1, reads EADIYQTPRYLVIGTGKKITLECSQTMGHDKMYWYQQDPGMELHLIHYSYGVNSTEKGDLSSESTVSRIRTEHFPLTLESARPSHTSQYLCASSETGGQRNTEAFFGQGTRLTVV.

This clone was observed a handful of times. The CDR3 protein is CASSPLGYEQYF. The CDR3 region has the DNA TGTGCCAGCAGCCCGTTGGGTTACGAGCAGTACTTC. The chain uses TRBV5-6 and TRBJ2-7; no firm D call. V was trimmed by 4 bases and J by 4 bases, leaving 9 bases between them. Germline V gene sequence: CDR1 SGHDT, CDR2 YYEEEE. The CDR3 extends over 12 amino acids.

In DNA form, the CDR3 reads TGTGCCAGCAGCATTCAAAGCGGGAGCTCCTACGAGCAGTACTTC. It translates to CASSIQSGSSYEQYF. The chain joins TRBV7-2 to TRBJ2-7; 8 nucleotides match TRBD2. The CDR3 spans 15 residues. Germline values: CDR1 SGHTA, CDR2 FQGNSA. J lost 0 bases, V lost 5 bases, and 6 bases had no gene match.

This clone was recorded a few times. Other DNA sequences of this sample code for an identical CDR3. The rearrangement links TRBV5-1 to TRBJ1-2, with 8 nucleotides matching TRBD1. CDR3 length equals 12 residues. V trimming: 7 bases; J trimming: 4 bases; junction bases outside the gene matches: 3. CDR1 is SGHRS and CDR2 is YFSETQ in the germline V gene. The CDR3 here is CASGTGVYGYTF. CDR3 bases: TGCGCCAGCGGGACAGGAGTCTATGGCTACACCTTC. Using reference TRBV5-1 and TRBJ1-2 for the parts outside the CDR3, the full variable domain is KAGVTQTPRYLIKTRGQQVTLSCSPISGHRSVSWYQQTPGQGLQFLFEYFSETQRNKGNFPGRFSGRQFSNSRSEMNVSTLELGDSALYLCASGTGVYGYTFGSGTRLTVV.

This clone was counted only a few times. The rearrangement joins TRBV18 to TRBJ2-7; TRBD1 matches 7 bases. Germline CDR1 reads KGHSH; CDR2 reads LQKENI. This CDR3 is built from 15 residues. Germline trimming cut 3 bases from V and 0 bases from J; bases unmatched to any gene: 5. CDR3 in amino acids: CASSPGTAASYEQYF. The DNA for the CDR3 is TGTGCCAGCTCACCCGGGACAGCGGCCTCCTACGAGCAGTACTTC. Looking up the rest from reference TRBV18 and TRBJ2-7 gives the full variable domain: NAGVMQNPRHLVRRRGQEARLRCSPMKGHSHVYWYRQLPEEGLKFMVYLQKENIIDESGMPKERFSAEFPKEGPSILRIQQVVRGDSAAYFCASSPGTAASYEQYFGPGTRLTVT.